A selection of T cell receptor beta chains follows, all from one sample in a study of PD-1 blockade in classical Hodgkin lymphoma. TCRdb's table, derived via immunoSEQ multiplex PCR, lists solely in-frame clones and lacks some. The profile shows roughly 92,000 clones, roughly 92% of them singletons. The specimen comprised peripheral blood mononuclear cells (PBMCs), sampled at baseline. Receptors were obtained from a human donor with classical Hodgkin lymphoma. The CDR3 runs from the conserved cysteine through the conserved F or W. A D gene is named only where the DNA matches it firmly. Expanded clones get a size class; other rows say once, few or many, or leave the size out.

>.|.|TRBJ1-1|TRBV5-4
TGTGCCAGCAGCTTGTTTCAAGTGAACACTGAAGCTTTCTTT
CASSLFQVNTEAFF
>.|TRBD2|TRBJ2-1|TRBV9
TGTGCCAGCAGCGTAGGAACTAGCGGGAGGGCCCACAATGAGCAGTTCTTC
CASSVGTSGRAHNEQFF
>.|.|TRBJ2-7|TRBV25-1
TGTGCCAGCAGTGAAGGTCGGGGACGCTACGAGCAGTACTTC
CASSEGRGRYEQYF
>.|TRBD1|TRBJ1-5|TRBV19
TGTGCCAGTAGAACGACAAGGGCGACAGGGTCGATGGGATATAGCAATCAGCCCCAGCATTTT
CASRTTRATGSMGYSNQPQHF
>.|TRBD2|TRBJ2-1|TRBV9
TGTGCCAGCGCCCGTGTATTGGGCGGGAGGGCCAATAATGAGCAGTTCTTC
CASARVLGGRANNEQFF
>.|.|TRBJ1-3|TRBV27
TGTGCCAGCAGTTTAGACAACGTCCTCTCTGGAAACACCATATATTTT
CASSLDNVLSGNTIYF
>.|.|TRBJ1-1|TRBV11-2
TGTGCCAGCAGCTTAGGTCGGCCGGCTGAAGCTTTCTTT
CASSLGRPAEAFF
>.|TRBD2|TRBJ2-3|TRBV5-1
TGCGCCAGCAGCTTGTTGCCTAGCGGGGGAAGCACAGATACGCAGTATTTT
CASSLLPSGGSTDTQYF
>.|TRBD1|TRBJ2-7|TRBV29-1
TGCAGCGTGCGGACAGGGGCGGCCTACGAGCAGTACTTC
CSVRTGAAYEQYF
>few|TRBD2|TRBJ2-1|TRBV11-3
TGTGCCAGCAGCATAGCGGGAGGGGCCTACAATGAGCAGTTCTTC
CASSIAGGAYNEQFF
>once|TRBD2|TRBJ2-7|TRBV10-1
TGCGCCAGCAGTGAGCCGGCCGGGAGGGCCGCCTACGAGCAGTACTTC
CASSEPAGRAAYEQYF
>.|TRBD2|TRBJ2-6|TRBV2
TGTGCCAGCAGTGAGACTTTGACTAGCGCCGGGGCCAACGTCCTGACTTTC
CASSETLTSAGANVLTF
>once|.|TRBJ1-3|TRBV5-1
TGCGCCAGCAGCGCCGACGGGCACTCTGGAAACACCATATATTTT
CASSADGHSGNTIYF
>.|TRBD1|TRBJ2-7|TRBV4-1
TGCGCCAGCAGCCGGGATCTAGGACAGGGCATTGGCGAGCAGTACTTC
CASSRDLGQGIGEQYF
>.|.|TRBJ1-3|TRBV6-4
TGTGCCAGATCGGGGCAAGGCCATGAAAACACCATATATTTT
CARSGQGHENTIYF
>once|TRBD1|TRBJ2-7|TRBV18
TGTGCCAGCTCACCTGCAGGGGGCTGGTCCTACGAGCAGTACTTC
CASSPAGGWSYEQYF
>.|.|TRBJ2-7|TRBV6-6
TGTGCCAGCAGTTACTTGCCAGCCTACGAGCAGTACTTC
CASSYLPAYEQYF
>.|.|TRBJ2-6|TRBV6-5
TGTGCCAGCAGTTACCCCAGCTCTGGGGCCAACGTCCTGACTTTC
CASSYPSSGANVLTF
>.|.|TRBJ2-7|TRBV28
TGTGCCAGCAAATCGACAGCGAGGGGGGGGGACGAGCAGTACTTC
CASKSTARGGDEQYF
>.|TRBD1|TRBJ2-7|TRBV6-1
TGTGCCAGCGGTCGACAGGGAAACTACGAGCAGTACTTC
CASGRQGNYEQYF
>.|TRBD2|TRBJ2-7|TRBV7-2
TGTGCCAGCAGCTTAGGGGGTGGACTAGCGGCCTACGAGCAGTACTTC
CASSLGGGLAAYEQYF
>.|.|TRBJ2-1|TRBV6-1
TGTGCCAGCAGTGAACTTATCGGCGTAGGACCGTTCTTC
CASSELIGVGPFF
>.|TRBD2|TRBJ2-3|TRBV5-1
TGCGCCAGCAGCTGGGCCCTTGTCGCGGGAGGCACAGATACGCAGTATTTT
CASSWALVAGGTDTQYF
>.|TRBD2|TRBJ2-7|TRBV7-6
TGTGCCAGCAGCCCTAGCGGGAGCTACGAGCAGTACTTC
CASSPSGSYEQYF
>.|TRBD1|TRBJ2-7|TRBV7-9
TGTGCCAGCAGCTTAGGACAGGGCTTATCCGAGCAGTACTTC
CASSLGQGLSEQYF
>.|.|TRBJ1-1|TRBV6-1
TGTGCCAGCAGTCTAATTGGGGTTGACACTGAAGCTTTCTTT
CASSLIGVDTEAFF
>.|TRBD1|TRBJ2-7|TRBV2
TGTGCCAGCCCCCGAAGCCCCGGACAGGAAGCCTACGAGCAGTACTTC
CASPRSPGQEAYEQYF
>.|.|TRBJ2-2|TRBV6-5
TGTGCCAGCAGGTACAGGCGGCGGAACACCGGGGAGCTGTTTTTT
CASRYRRRNTGELFF
>.|.|TRBJ1-4|TRBV10-3
TGTGCCATCAGTGATGGGGAACTGAATGAAAAACTGTTTTTT
CAISDGELNEKLFF
>few|TRBD2|TRBJ2-6|TRBV27
TGTGCCAGCGGACTAGCGGGAGGCGGGGCCAACGTCCTGACTTTC
CASGLAGGGANVLTF
>.|.|TRBJ2-7|TRBV6-6
TGTGCCAGCAGTTTTCAACTAGGCCCTTCCTACGAGCAGTACTTC
CASSFQLGPSYEQYF
>.|.|TRBJ2-1|TRBV6-1
TGTGCCAGCAGTGCACGTGGGACTGACAATGAGCAGTTCTTC
CASSARGTDNEQFF
>.|.|TRBJ1-1|TRBV7-9
TGTGCCAGCAGCGTCCTCGGGGGGACTGAAGCTTTCTTT
CASSVLGGTEAFF
>.|TRBD1|TRBJ2-3|TRBV5-1
TGCGCCAGCAGTAGAGAGGGACAGGAAGCCCTCGATACGCAGTATTTT
CASSREGQEALDTQYF
>.|.|TRBJ1-2|TRBV18
TGTGCCAGCTCAGGAGACGGACGGGCTAACTATGGCTACACCTTC
CASSGDGRANYGYTF
>.|.|TRBJ2-7|TRBV5-6
TGTGCCAGCAGCTTGGAACGACTAGTTGCCGAGCAGTACTTC
CASSLERLVAEQYF
>.|.|TRBJ1-2|TRBV28
TGTGCCAGCAGTTCCCGGGCTGGTTTCAGGGTAAACTATGGCTACACCTTC
CASSSRAGFRVNYGYTF
>few|TRBD1|TRBJ1-2|TRBV6-5
TGTGCCAGCAGTTACTTACGTGGACAGGGCTATGGCTACACCTTC
CASSYLRGQGYGYTF
>.|.|TRBJ2-4|TRBV5-6
TGTGCCAGCAACAACGGAAGGGGGGGCGTAGCCAAAAACATTCAGTACTTC
CASNNGRGGVAKNIQYF
>.|.|TRBJ2-3|TRBV5-1
TGCGCCAGCAGCTTGGTGGAGGGTAGCACAGATACGCAGTATTTT
CASSLVEGSTDTQYF
>.|TRBD1|TRBJ1-3|TRBV9
TGTGCCAGCAGCGTAGCGGACCCGGGACAGACTGGAAACACCATATATTTT
CASSVADPGQTGNTIYF
>.|.|TRBJ2-3|TRBV6-1
TGTGCCAGCAGGGGGGACCAAAGCACAGATACGCAGTATTTT
CASRGDQSTDTQYF
>.|.|TRBJ1-3|TRBV19
TGTGCCAGTAGTATTCATCGCGGCGGGGAATCTGGAAACACCATATATTTT
CASSIHRGGESGNTIYF
>.|.|TRBJ1-1|TRBV6-5
TGTGCCAGCAGAAATCCCTCGGGAAACACTGAAGCTTTCTTT
CASRNPSGNTEAFF
>.|.|TRBJ1-3|TRBV5-4
TGTGCCAGCAGCTTGTACGGGGACCCAGGGGGAAACACCATATATTTT
CASSLYGDPGGNTIYF
>.|TRBD2|TRBJ2-2|TRBV6-6
TGTGCCAGCAGGCGGGAGGTAACCACCGGGGAGCTGTTTTTT
CASRREVTTGELFF
>.|.|TRBJ1-2|TRBV28
TGTGCCAGCACTTTTCGGGGGGCCCAGTATGGCTACACCTTC
CASTFRGAQYGYTF
>few|TRBD1|TRBJ2-3|TRBV30
TGTGCCTGGCGTTTGGCCCAGGGGGAACATACGCAGTATTTT
CAWRLAQGEHTQYF
>.|.|TRBJ2-6|TRBV7-2
TGTGCCAGCAGCCTATCGCTCTCTGGGGCCAACGTCCTGACTTTC
CASSLSLSGANVLTF
>.|TRBD1|TRBJ2-7|TRBV6-1
TGTGCCAGCAGCGCCGGGACAGCCGTTCCCTACGAGCAGTACTTC
CASSAGTAVPYEQYF
>.|.|TRBJ1-4|TRBV7-6
TGTGCCAGCAGCCGGCGAGCAGAAAGTAATGAAAAACTGTTTTTT
CASSRRAESNEKLFF
>.|.|TRBJ1-2|TRBV9
TGTGCCAGCAGCGTGGTTAACCTGACTCGAGCTAACTATGGCTACACCTTC
CASSVVNLTRANYGYTF
>.|.|TRBJ2-5|TRBV30
TGTGCCTGGAGGGGGTTTAGCGAGACCCAGTACTTC
CAWRGFSETQYF
>.|TRBD1|TRBJ2-1|TRBV5-1
TGCGCCAGCAGCTTGGGACAGGGTGGTGAGCAGTTCTTC
CASSLGQGGEQFF
>few|TRBD2|TRBJ2-7|TRBV6-5
TGTGCCAGCAGTTACTCAGCGGGAGTAGGCGAGCAGTACTTC
CASSYSAGVGEQYF